A single sample is the source of the 3 T cell receptor beta chains below, sequenced in a study of blood T cell repertoires in COVID-19. Assay used: immunoSEQ multiplex PCR; TCRdb lists only in-frame clones, some missing. Of about 360,000 clones in the sample, more than 75% were seen once. Sequenced sample: peripheral blood. Receptors originate from a human donor in a cohort sampled during active COVID-19.

V usage is TRBV7-3 and J usage is TRBJ2-1; no definite D call. Germline V CDR1 and CDR2: SGHTA, FQGTGA. The CDR3 length is 15 residues. V lost 3 bases, J lost 8 bases, and 17 bases lay in between. CDR3 region: CASSLGPVTFDEQFF. The CDR3 DNA reads TGTGCCAGCAGCTTGGGCCCGGTAACTTTCGATGAGCAGTTCTTC.

CDR3 sequence: CAWSDLGHKYF. The CDR3 DNA is TGTGCCTGGAGCGACTTGGGACATAAGTACTTC. This sequence joins TRBV30 and TRBJ2-7; D is possibly TRBD1 (6 bases). CDR1 and CDR2 (germline): GTSNPN, SVGIG (reference sequence). The V gene lost 3 bases and the J gene lost 11 bases, with 14 bases spanning the gap. This CDR3 is 11 amino acids long.

This chain connects TRBV19 to TRBJ2-6; the D is unclear. Trimming removed 9 bases from V and 0 bases from J, with 6 bases in between. CDR1 is LNHDA, CDR2 SQIVND, per germline (reference sequence). This CDR3 has 13 residues. The CDR3 reads CASEISGANVLTF. CDR3 in DNA: TGTGCCAGCGAGATCTCTGGGGCCAACGTCCTGACTTTC.